Below are 3 T cell receptor beta chains sequenced from a single sample in a study of cytotoxic CD8 clonotypes in ibrutinib-treated CLL. Profiling relied on immunoSEQ multiplex PCR, and the TCRdb table lists in-frame clones only, not all of them. The data hold some 63,000 clones, with approximately 90% observed a single time. Sample: PBMCs, taken after 12 months of ibrutinib treatment. Receptors originate from a human donor with chronic lymphocytic leukemia.

The chain is built from TRBV7-8 and TRBJ1-4; tentative D call: TRBD1 (5 bases). Germline V CDR1 and CDR2: SGHVS, FQNEAQ. The CDR3 runs to 14 residues. Deletions cut 1 base from V and 8 bases from J, with 11 bases between. CDR3 bases: TGTGCCAGCAGCTTAGTAGGGACCGACGAAAAACTGTTTTTT. It translates to CASSLVGTDEKLFF.

This sequence joins TRBV5-1 and TRBJ2-7; 13 positions match TRBD2. Per germline, CDR1 SGHRS and CDR2 YFSETQ. V was clipped by 2 bases and J by 5 bases; unmatched bases: 4. The CDR3 covers 15 residues. The CDR3 here is CASSFRTSGSHEQYF. As DNA, the CDR3 is TGCGCCAGCAGCTTTAGGACTAGCGGGAGTCACGAGCAGTACTTC.

The rearrangement uses TRBV4-3 and TRBJ2-4; the D is unclear. V lost 1 base, J lost 6 bases, and 16 bases lay in between. This CDR3 region has 16 residues. Looked up from germline, CDR1 is LGHNA and CDR2 is YSLEER. The CDR3 DNA sequence: TGCGCCAGCAGCCAAGCATCCCGAAGGAGTAGAAACATTCAGTACTTC. Protein product: CASSQASRRSRNIQYF.